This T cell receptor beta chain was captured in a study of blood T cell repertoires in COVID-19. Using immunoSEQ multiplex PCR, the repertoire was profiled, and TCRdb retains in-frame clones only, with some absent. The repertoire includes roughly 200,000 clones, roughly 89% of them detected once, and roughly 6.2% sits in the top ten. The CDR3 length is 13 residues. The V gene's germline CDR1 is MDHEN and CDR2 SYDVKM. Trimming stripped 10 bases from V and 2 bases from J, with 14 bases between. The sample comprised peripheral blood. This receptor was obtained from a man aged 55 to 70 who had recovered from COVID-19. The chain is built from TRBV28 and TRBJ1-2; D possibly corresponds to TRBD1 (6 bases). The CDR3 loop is CATHRESNYGYTF. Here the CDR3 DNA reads TGTGCCACCCACAGGGAGTCGAACTATGGCTACACCTTC.